The rows below give T cell receptor beta chains drawn from one sample of a study of blood T cell repertoires in COVID-19. TCRdb's copy holds only in-frame clones and misses some; the assay was immunoSEQ multiplex PCR. The sample has fewer than 100,000 clones, roughly 85% seen once. Material for sequencing was peripheral blood. Every receptor here comes from a human donor in a cohort sampled during active COVID-19. The CDR3 runs from the conserved cysteine through the conserved F or W. The D gene is left open where the match is weak. Clone size is not always given. Where it is, it says once, few, many or a class for expanded clones.

length	V	size	J	D	DNA	CDR3
14	TRBV6-2/TRBV6-3	once	TRBJ1-1	TRBD1	TGTGCCAGCAGTTTACAGGGGTGGAACACTGAAGCTTTCTTT	CASSLQGWNTEAFF
15	TRBV24-1	.	TRBJ1-2	TRBD1	TGTGCCACCAGTGATCCCAGGGGGCCGGGTTATGGCTACACCTTC	CATSDPRGPGYGYTF
15	TRBV5-1	.	TRBJ2-7	.	TGCGCCAGCAGCTTGGTTTCGGAGGGTAACTACGAGCAGTACTTC	CASSLVSEGNYEQYF
15	TRBV10-3	.	TRBJ2-7	TRBD1	TGTGCCATCAGTTCTCGACAGGGGGTTTCCTACGAGCAGTACTTC	CAISSRQGVSYEQYF
14	TRBV7-3	.	TRBJ2-5	TRBD1	TGTGCCAGCAGCCCTCGACAGGGGCAAGAGACCCAGTACTTC	CASSPRQGQETQYF
16	TRBV2	.	TRBJ2-1	TRBD2	TGTGCCAGCAGCAAAGGGCTAGCGGGAGGGGCAATTGAGCAGTTCTTC	CASSKGLAGGAIEQFF
12	TRBV12-5	once	TRBJ2-7	TRBD1	TGTGCTAGTGGTTCCTCAACAGGGGGTCAGTACTTC	CASGSSTGGQYF
17	TRBV5-6	.	TRBJ2-1	TRBD2	TGTGCCAGCAGCTTTCGTGGGACTAGCGGGAGGTCGAATGAGCAGTTCTTC	CASSFRGTSGRSNEQFF
14	TRBV9	.	TRBJ2-5	TRBD1	TGTGCCAGCAGCAACGGACAGGGGAGAGAGACCCAGTACTTC	CASSNGQGRETQYF
13	TRBV7-9	.	TRBJ2-3	.	TGTGCCAGCAGCTCCACAGGGACAGATACGCAGTATTTT	CASSSTGTDTQYF
13	TRBV4-1	once	TRBJ2-7	.	TGCGCCAGCAGCCCAGGGGGGTCCTACGAGCAGTACTTC	CASSPGGSYEQYF